Shown below are 12 T cell receptor beta chains from a single sample sequenced in a study of cytomegalovirus exposure and HLA in healthy donors. The study ran its PCR with 60 Vbeta and 13 Jbeta primers. The data were produced by immunoSEQ multiplex PCR, yet TCRdb's version contains in-frame clones alone and is incomplete. The sample comprises around 140,000 clones, 75% to 85% of which are singletons, and approximately 4.1% rests with the top ten. Specimen: PBMCs. These receptors came from a man aged 35 to 55 in good health and CMV-seronegative.

The genes are TRBV9 and TRBJ2-3, with 10 bases identical to TRBD2. J was trimmed by 5 bases and V by 3 bases; bases with no gene match: 12. Germline V CDR1 and CDR2: SGDLS, YYNGEE. This CDR3 has 17 amino acids. The CDR3 DNA is TGTGCCAGCAGCGCCGGAGCCCTAGCGGGGGCCGGAGATACGCAGTATTTT. Translated, it gives CASSAGALAGAGDTQYF.

V is TRBV2 and J is TRBJ1-2; no reliable D call. This CDR3 has 14 amino acids. V was shortened by 5 bases and J by 0 bases, with 10 bases between the two germline ends. Germline V lookup: CDR1 SNHLY, CDR2 FYNNEI. Written as DNA, the CDR3 is TGTGCCAGCAGTATACACAAAGCTAACTATGGCTACACCTTC. Translating gives CASSIHKANYGYTF.

The V gene is TRBV6-5, the J gene TRBJ2-5, with 8 bases that match TRBD1. Losses at the gene ends were 2 bases for V and 1 base for J; bases not matched to a gene: 0. Germline CDR1 and CDR2: MNHEY and SVGAGI. CDR3 length: 14 residues. The DNA of the CDR3 is TGTGCCAGCAGTTACCAGGGGGCCCAAGAGACCCAGTACTTC. It encodes CASSYQGAQETQYF.

The rearrangement links TRBV6-5 to TRBJ2-5, with unresolved D. The germline V gene has CDR1 MNHEY and CDR2 SVGAGI. The CDR3 extends over 11 amino acids. The V gene lost 6 bases and the J gene lost 2 bases, with 4 bases spanning the gap. CDR3 residues: CASSRQETQYF. The DNA for the CDR3 is TGTGCCAGCAGCAGACAAGAGACCCAGTACTTC.

V usage is TRBV27 and J usage is TRBJ1-5, with 11 bases that match TRBD1. There are 15 residues in the CDR3. Germline CDR1 is MNHEY and CDR2 is SMNVEV (reference sequence). V was clipped by 5 bases and J by 7 bases; unmatched bases: 7. In nucleotides, the CDR3 is TGTGCCAGCAGTCCCTTGGACAGGGGGCAGCAGCCCCAGCATTTT. Its translation is CASSPLDRGQQPQHF.

This chain uses TRBV15 with TRBJ1-6; D may be TRBD1 (6 bases). Deletions cut 8 bases from V and 3 bases from J, with 11 bases between. CDR3 size: 14 residues. Per germline, CDR1 LNHNV and CDR2 YYDKDF (reference sequence). This CDR3 reads CATRTGNYNSPLHF. The CDR3 region has the DNA TGTGCCACCCGTACAGGGAACTATAATTCACCCCTCCACTTT. Drawing the rest from reference TRBV15 and TRBJ1-6, the complete variable domain is DAMVIQNPRYQVTQFGKPVTLSCSQTLNHNVMYWYQQKSSQAPKLLFHYYDKDFNNEADTPDNFQSRRPNTSFCFLDIRSPGLGDTAMYLCATRTGNYNSPLHFGNGTRLTVT.

The chain combines TRBV18 with TRBJ2-1, with TRBD2 matching 10 bases. Germline CDR1 reads KGHSH; CDR2 reads LQKENI. CDR3 length equals 15 residues. With 3 bases clipped from V and 5 bases from J, the junction kept 4 bases outside the gene matches. The CDR3 DNA reads as TGTGCCAGCTCACCGGGACTAGCGATTAACAATGAGCAGTTCTTC. Its translation: CASSPGLAINNEQFF.

Points on this clone: The DNA is left out, because the CDR3 cannot be placed on it with certainty; the CDR3 is given as TCRdb lists it. This chain connects TRBV6-5 to TRBJ2-3; TRBD2 is the table's D call and was not checked against the DNA. CDR1 and CDR2 (germline): MNHEY, SVGAGI. The CDR3 numbers 16 amino acids, ends counted. This chain's CDR3 is CASSSSTSGGTHTQYF.

This sequence joins TRBV27 and TRBJ2-7; the match to TRBD2 covers 7 bases. V shed 7 bases, J shed 4 bases, and the junction held 10 bases outside the gene matches. The CDR3 is 14 residues long. Germline V gene lookup returns CDR1 MNHEY and CDR2 SMNVEV (reference sequence). Here the CDR3 DNA reads TGTGCCAGCAAGTGGGAGGGAGGATCATACGAGCAGTACTTC. Translated: CASKWEGGSYEQYF.

The chain is built from TRBV7-9 and TRBJ1-2; TRBD1 aligns across 7 bases. The CDR3 consists of 16 residues. In germline, CDR1 is SEHNR, CDR2 FQNEAQ (reference sequence). Unmatched junction bases numbered 10, after V lost 5 bases and J lost 1 base. CDR3 sequence reads: CASSLPPGQDNYGYTF. The CDR3 DNA reads TGTGCCAGCAGCCTCCCCCCCGGACAGGATAACTATGGCTACACCTTC.

This chain uses TRBV7-9 with TRBJ2-7, with unresolved D. CDR3 length: 12 amino acids. Trimming cost V 5 bases and J 5 bases, with 10 bases left between them. The germline gives CDR1 SEHNR, CDR2 FQNEAQ (reference sequence). CDR3 sequence: CASSPGPNEQYF. The CDR3 DNA is TGTGCCAGCAGCCCGGGTCCAAACGAGCAGTACTTC.

CDR3 sequence: CASSPNYDAEAFF. The DNA of the CDR3 is TGTGCCAGCTCACCAAACTATGACGCTGAAGCTTTCTTT. V is TRBV18 and J is TRBJ1-1; no clear D gene. CDR3 length: 13 amino acids. The germline V gene has CDR1 KGHSH and CDR2 LQKENI. V was trimmed by 2 bases and J by 6 bases, leaving 10 bases between them.